This T cell receptor beta chain was sequenced during a study of shared clonotypes between healthy human individuals (dated by TCRdb to about 2020). The study in broad terms: The cohort comprised a couple of women and three men aged 18 to 49 years. For each donor, CD4 naive and CD4 memory were each given three plates, CD8 naive was given two plates, and CD8 memory was given one plate. Blood TCR repertoires of roughly 5 healthy adults were deeply sequenced to estimate repertoire size and the extent of clonotype sharing between individuals. Libraries were prepared and TCR repertoires were sequenced by different laboratories using diverse techniques, in order to increase sequencing depth and limit assay-specific biases. Between about 0.9 and 10 billion PBMCs per donor were obtained by leukapheresis. Overall study results and their limits: Clonotypes shared by all four sorted-subset donors showed higher generation probabilities than non-shared clonotypes. Naive subsets generally had larger estimated clonotype richness than memory subsets. Pairwise subsampling led to the expectation that sequencing depth would affect the degree of clonotype sharing among donors. Sampling was limited to blood, and TCR repertoires in tissue likely differ from TCR repertoires in blood. Rarefaction of sorted-subset datasets indicated incomplete sequencing despite the large sequencing depth. Across a few donors, approximately 5% of naive CD4, roughly 3.4% of naive CD8, 2% to 2.5% of memory CD4, and under 0.45% of memory CD8 clonotypes were shared. Because the study included a small number of donors, the genetic and exposure-history diversity represented was limited.

Counted from cysteine to phenylalanine, this CDR3 has 15 amino acids. Only the CDR3 region is kept as DNA, spanning 45 bases read in frame from base 1. V has 6 bases trimmed and J has 4 bases trimmed; junction bases matching no gene number 5. CDR1 is given as MGHDK and CDR2 as SYGVNS, both from the germline V gene. As to this clone: Its antigen remains unidentified. No quality values exist for individual bases; no much larger clone is one base distant.

CD8 naive samples were CD45RO-negative cells positively selected for CCR7, giving a CD45RA+CCR7+ population that excluded TemRA cells. The donors were healthy, HIV-negative adults with no recently reported acute infections or vaccinations. All donors were Caucasian adults living in Nashville, Tennessee, USA. After blood collection by leukapheresis, PBMCs were isolated using Ficoll-Histopaque density gradient centrifugation and then cryopreserved in the vapor phase of liquid nitrogen. Analytical flow cytometry was used to check the purity and quantity of each magnetically sorted T cell population. Genomic DNA was isolated from each sorted fraction and quantified by UV absorbance on a Nanodrop 2000c. Using the deep immunoSEQ assay, TCR CDR3 regions were amplified from genomic DNA by multiplex PCR. For each cell subset, the extracted genomic DNA was distributed evenly across all wells of several immunoSEQ 96-well plates, and each plate served as one replicate. For sorted subsets, approximately 210 ng genomic DNA, equal to 30,000 or so T cell genomes, was loaded into each replicate PCR. The purified libraries were quantified using a Qubit 3.0 fluorometer, sized with a Bioanalyzer 2100, and then quantified again using the KAPA Library Quantification kit. Each immunoSEQ 96-well plate was sequenced on its own single-read 150-cycle Illumina NextSeq 550 flow cell. On the authors' methods: The immunoSEQ output contained only junctional sequences without quality scores, so filtering could not match that applied to full-length reads. To assign V/J genes and CDR3, sequences were annotated using PyIR, a Python wrapper for IgBLAST v1.9, with IMGT germline references. Reads with weak V/J assignments (E-value above 1e-6), missing CDR3, stop codons, out-of-frame junctions, or ambiguous translated residues were removed. V3J clonotypes were defined by identical inferred V gene, J gene, and CDR3 amino acid sequence. The percentage overlap between two repertoires was calculated by dividing the number of shared unique clonotypes by the size of the smaller repertoire. Richness of each repertoire was evaluated using RTK rarefaction, the Chao1 estimator, and Recon v2.1 estimates of unobserved clonotypes. OLGA was used to compute generation probabilities for all TCRbeta clonotypes that the gDNA method yielded from a handful of donors. Not all clones reach the TCRdb copy of this immuneACCESS table, which keeps in-frame sequences only. Checked studies attribute under half of the gap to unresolved V genes and leave the rest unexplained. V, J and clone size reflect that table, while D and trimming were determined from the DNA. The sample table records millions of clones; just under 95% of these occur just once. The top ten clones comprise around 1.1% of the sample.

The receptor chain draws on TRBV25-1 and TRBJ2-1; 11 bases in the middle match TRBD2. The specimen sequenced was naive CD8+ T cells sorted from blood. The cell subset or site label corresponds to: CD45RA+CCR7+. The TCR was taken from a man between 18 and 29 years old in good health. The bases are TGTGCCAGCAGCTTAGCGGGGGGGGTTTACAATGAGCAGTTCTTC. This yields the protein CASSLAGGVYNEQFF.